This T cell receptor beta chain was retrieved from a study of early stage breast cancer tumors. Study conclusions and caveats: In most of the 16 patients, blood comparison separated tumor from normal breast.

Sampling of the adjacent normal breast tissue occurred 2-4 cm from the tumor. Sufficient DNA from normal breast often required roughly 90-310 mg tissue. Some clones are missing from TCRdb's copy, which holds only in-frame ones; the method was immunoSEQ multiplex PCR. The sample lists approximately 1,400 clones; around 77% were seen once. From germline, CDR1 is GTSNPN and CDR2 SVGIG (reference sequence). This CDR3 spans 20 amino acids. Trimming pared 3 bases from V and 0 bases from J, leaving 27 bases between. As for this clone: Its antigen is as yet unknown.

The sequenced sample consisted of normal breast tissue next to the tumor. The J gene is TRBJ2-1, the V gene TRBV30; D possibly corresponds to TRBD2 (6 bases). This sequence was found in a person in their fifties or sixties with breast cancer. Here the CDR3 DNA reads TGTGCCTGGAGAACCGGGACGCATTCGGCGGGAAAGAGCTCCTACAATGAGCAGTTCTTC. Its protein is CAWRTGTHSAGKSSYNEQFF.